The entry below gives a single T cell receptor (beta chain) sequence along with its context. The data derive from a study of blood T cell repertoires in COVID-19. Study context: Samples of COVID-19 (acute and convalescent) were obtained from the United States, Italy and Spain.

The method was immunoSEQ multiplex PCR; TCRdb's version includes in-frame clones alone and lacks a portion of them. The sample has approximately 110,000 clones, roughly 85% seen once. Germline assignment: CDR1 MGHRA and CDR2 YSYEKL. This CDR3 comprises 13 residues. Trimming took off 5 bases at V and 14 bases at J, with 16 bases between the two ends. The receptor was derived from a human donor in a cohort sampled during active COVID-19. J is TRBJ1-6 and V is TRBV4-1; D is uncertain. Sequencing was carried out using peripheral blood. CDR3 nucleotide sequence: TGCGCCAGCAGCGCGGAAAGTGCTTTAGCCCTCCACTTT. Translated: CASSAESALALHF.